This TCR beta chain was profiled in a study of blood T cell repertoires in COVID-19 (dated by TCRdb to 2019 to 2021). About the investigation overall: The collaborator samples originated in the United States, Italy and Spain and spanned the acute and convalescent phases of COVID-19. The prospective study material was composed of cDNA or gDNA derived from T cells, B-cell-depleted T cells, or PBMCs. Subjects who had been exposed to COVID-19, were actively infected with it, or had recovered from it provided the deeply sampled blood TCRbeta repertoires that made up the dataset. A freely available public database, intended as a resource for researchers studying the immune response to SARS-CoV-2, is where the repertoires were released. The samples were drawn from two sources: the first 160 participants of the ongoing ImmuneRACE study, and 1,000 to 1,500 subjects contributed by 6 global collaborators. Sample metadata almost always included a de-identified subject ID, COVID-19 status, age in years and sex. HLA class I and class II types, where available, came from metadata supplied by the sample provider rather than from assay-based typing.

At one collaborating source in Seattle, patients were enrolled during active infection and were followed longitudinally through the course of disease. Whole blood was collected in K2EDTA tubes by collaborating institutions according to the institutions' own protocols. For TCRbeta analysis, collaborator samples were shipped as frozen whole blood, as isolated PBMCs, or as DNA extracted from either sample type. The full study reports these points: The amount of clinical and demographic metadata varied by source and participant and was provided uncurated.

The immunoSEQ Assay, a bias-controlled multiplex PCR, was used to amplify TCRbeta CDR3 regions from genomic DNA. Per the source publication's procedure: Within the assay, amplification of reference gene primers was used to estimate how many nucleated cells each sample contained. To quantify the absolute abundance of each unique TCRbeta CDR3 rearrangement, sequence reads were collapsed and filtered. For each sample, productive Simpson clonality was calculated as the square root of Simpson's diversity index across productive rearrangements. TCRdb provides this immuneACCESS table in a form limited to in-frame rearrangements. Some clones are lacking; in checked studies, under half of them reflect an unresolved V gene, and why the rest are absent is not known. V, J and clone size derive from that table, while D and trimming were established from the DNA sequence. The sample data list approximately 400,000 clones, and about 91% of these were observed just once. The ten top clones hold 10% to 15% of the sample.

CDR3 length: 14 amino acids, cysteine to phenylalanine. Only CDR3 DNA is held: 42 bases, read in frame from base 1. The germline V and J ends show losses of 5 bases and 5 bases respectively, and no gene match explains 5 bases of the junction. CDR1 and CDR2 (MDHEN, SYDVKM) derive from the germline V gene. Concerning this clone: Its antigen has not been determined. Base qualities are missing; no much larger clone stands one base away.

The source of this sequence is a woman in her 50s with COVID-19, enrolled during active disease. The sample taken for sequencing was peripheral blood. The receptor chain draws on TRBV28 and TRBJ2-3; 9 bases in between match TRBD2. The CDR3 region has the sequence CASSKRGALDTQYF. Here is the DNA: TGTGCCAGCAGTAAGCGGGGGGCGCTAGATACGCAGTATTTT.